The clone carrying this T cell receptor (beta chain) has at least ten counts. No antigen is known for it. This CDR3 spans 14 amino acids. Trimming took off 3 bases at V and 4 bases at J, with 13 bases between the two ends. CDR1 is DFQATT and CDR2 is SNEGSKA in the germline V gene (reference sequence). The data were obtained in a study of early T cells in non-severe SARS-CoV-2 infection. Overall study: Bulk RNA from unsorted whole blood was sequenced; chains were unpaired. Overall study findings and caveats: Private and CD4 specificities were missed by VDJdb matching, skewed to anti-spike CD8.

The TCR library protocol was used to attach unique molecular identifiers. These identifiers were attached to individual cDNA molecules. Each CDR3 protein gets one entry after TCRdb re-called the 5' RACE reads with MiXCR. The top ten clones hold 1.2% of a sample with some 62,000 distinct CDR3 sequences, more than 9% of them seen once. The source is an adult who was a healthcare worker with PCR-confirmed SARS-CoV-2 infection or an uninfected control (not recorded which). The V gene is TRBV20-1, the J gene TRBJ1-5; perhaps TRBD1 as D (5 bases). Sequencing input: whole blood. CDR3 residues: CSARYAGINQPQHF. CDR3 nucleotides: TGCAGTGCTAGGTACGCAGGGATAAATCAGCCCCAGCATTTT.